One sample yielded the 25 T cell receptor beta chains listed below, sequenced in a study of blood T cells in healthy people across ages. A second PCR of roughly 7 to 11 cycles used a sample-barcoded 5' primer and a J-beta primer mix. TCRdb re-derived calls from the 5' RACE reads in MiXCR, one entry per CDR3 protein. The data show under 850,000 distinct CDR3 sequences, with around 34% seen just once and over 10% held by the top ten. The sample comprised blood. The receptors were sampled from a man aged 18 to 30 in good health.

The V and J genes are TRBV4-2 and TRBJ1-1; D might be TRBD1 (6 bases). This CDR3 has 16 amino acids. Trimming removed 1 base at V and 0 bases at J, with 12 bases between. The germline V gene has CDR1 LGHNA and CDR2 YNFKEQ. CDR3 coding DNA: TGTGCCAGCAGCCAAGTGGGGGGGGCCATGAACACTGAAGCTTTCTTT. The encoded protein is CASSQVGGAMNTEAFF.

The chain joins TRBV20-1 to TRBJ1-2, with a tentative D call TRBD1 (5 bases). CDR1 and CDR2 from the germline V gene are DFQATT and SNEGSKA (reference sequence). The CDR3 contains 16 residues. Trimming took off 0 bases at V and 4 bases at J, with 18 bases between the two ends. This CDR3 reads CSARDRGREATYGYTF. Here the CDR3 DNA reads TGCAGTGCTAGAGATCGGGGCAGGGAGGCTACCTATGGCTACACCTTC.

The rearrangement links TRBV28 to TRBJ2-7; D uncertain. Trimming shortened V by 4 bases and J by 6 bases, and 13 bases separated the two germline ends. Germline-derived CDR1 and CDR2 are MDHEN and SYDVKM. The CDR3 is 13 amino acids. This CDR3 reads CASSSPSGLEQYF. DNA for the CDR3: TGTGCCAGCAGTTCCCCGTCCGGGCTCGAGCAGTACTTC.

The V call is TRBV15, the J call TRBJ2-7; D gene unclear. V lost 7 bases and J lost 1, with 14 bases in between. This CDR3 comprises 14 residues. Germline values: CDR1 LNHNV, CDR2 YYDKDF (reference sequence). CDR3 region: CATTIQAGSYEQYF. The DNA for the CDR3 is TGTGCCACCACTATCCAGGCCGGGTCCTACGAGCAGTACTTC.

There are many counts of this clonotype. The CDR3 bases are TGCAGTGCTAGAGCGACTAGCGGGGGGTCCACAGATACGCAGTATTTT. Residues: CSARATSGGSTDTQYF. The chain joins TRBV20-1 to TRBJ2-3, with TRBD2 identical over 13 bases. Looked up from germline, CDR1 is DFQATT and CDR2 is SNEGSKA (reference sequence). This CDR3 spans 16 amino acids. V lost 1 base and J lost 2; bases outside the gene matches: 3.

For this clonotype: At one of its ends the junction is not consistent with the germline gene, which may arise from a read error. The chain combines TRBV20-1 with TRBJ2-1, with 10 bases matching TRBD1. Germline V gene data show CDR1 as DFQATT and CDR2 as SNEGSKA (reference sequence). CDR3 length: 17 residues. This CDR3 is CSASPPGQGGIYKEQFF. The CDR3 DNA reads TGCAGTGCTAGTCCCCCAGGACAGGGGGGAATCTACAAGGAGCAGTTCTTC.

This chain's CDR3 is CASSYGALAFF. CDR3 in DNA: TGTGCCAGCAGCTATGGGGCGTTAGCTTTCTTT. V gene TRBV7-2 combines with J gene TRBJ1-1; TRBD1 might be the D (5 bases). The CDR3 is 11 amino acids. Germline V gene sequence: CDR1 SGHTA, CDR2 FQGNSA. Deletions cut 4 bases from V and 10 bases from J, with 10 bases between.

This clonotype was counted a few times. The chain employs TRBV28 and TRBJ1-2; the D gene is possibly TRBD1 (6 bases). The germline V gene encodes CDR1 MDHEN and CDR2 SYDVKM. This CDR3 region has 16 residues. V was shortened by 4 bases and J by 6 bases, with 21 bases between the two germline ends. Here the CDR3 reads CASSSHTGQLDDGYTF. For the CDR3, the DNA is TGTGCCAGCAGTTCGCACACAGGACAGCTCGACGATGGCTACACCTTC.

This clonotype occurred a few times. This chain links TRBV29-1 with TRBJ1-2; D uncertain. The CDR3 runs to 15 residues. Germline CDR1 and CDR2: SQVTM and ANQGSEA. V was shortened by 4 bases and J by 0 bases, with 15 bases between the two germline ends. As DNA, the CDR3 is TGCAGCGTTGTAATTGGCAGTCCTTCTAACTATGGCTACACCTTC. Protein sequence: CSVVIGSPSNYGYTF.

V and J are TRBV12-3 or TRBV12-4 and TRBJ1-2; D call uncertain. V gave up 2 bases and J gave up 0 bases, with 13 bases separating them. This CDR3 region has 16 residues. The CDR3 DNA reads as TGTGCCAGCAGTTTATATGAGACCCGCACTAACTATGGCTACACCTTC. This translates into CASSLYETRTNYGYTF.

The chain couples TRBV5-6 to TRBJ2-7, with D unresolved. V was trimmed by 2 bases and J by 6 bases, leaving 12 bases between them. Germline CDR1 and CDR2: SGHDT and YYEEEE. The CDR3 is 13 amino acids. DNA for the CDR3: TGTGCCAGCAGCTTTAGCTGGGGTTCCGAGCAGTACTTC. This translates into CASSFSWGSEQYF. Together with reference TRBV5-6 and TRBJ2-7, the CDR3 gives the full variable domain: DAGVTQSPTHLIKTRGQQVTLRCSPKSGHDTVSWYQQALGQGPQFIFQYYEEEERQRGNFPDRFSGHQFPNYSSELNVNALLLGDSALYLCASSFSWGSEQYFGPGTRLTVT.

At least ten counts were recorded for this clonotype. CDR3 amino acids: CAISEGMGGYEQYF. The CDR3 nucleotides read TGTGCCATCAGTGAGGGGATGGGCGGCTACGAGCAGTACTTC. This chain links TRBV10-3 with TRBJ2-7; no firm D call. The CDR3 runs to 14 residues. Germline V CDR1 and CDR2: ENHRY, SYGVKD. V dropped 2 bases and J dropped 3 bases, with 11 bases sitting between them.

V gene TRBV12-3 or TRBV12-4 combines with J gene TRBJ1-5, with a possible D match to TRBD1 (5 bases). CDR3 length: 16 residues. The V and J ends lost 2 bases and 0 bases respectively, with 11 bases between them. The DNA of the CDR3 is TGTGCCAGCAGTTTAAAGGGGCAGCTTAGCAATCAGCCCCAGCATTTT. As protein: CASSLKGQLSNQPQHF.

This clonotype was observed a few times. The chain recombines TRBV7-2 with TRBJ2-7; D might be TRBD1 (5 bases). The V gene's germline CDR1 is SGHTA and CDR2 FQGNSA. The CDR3 runs to 19 residues. Deletions cut 1 base from V and 3 bases from J, with 25 bases between. The DNA for the CDR3 is TGTGCCAGCAGCTTAGTCTCGGACATCTCCACGGCCTTCGGCTACGAGCAGTACTTC. Translating gives CASSLVSDISTAFGYEQYF. Supplemented by reference TRBV7-2 and TRBJ2-7, the full variable domain reads GAGVSQSPSNKVTEKGKDVELRCDPISGHTALYWYRQSLGQGLEFLIYFQGNSAPDKSGLPSDRFSAERTGGSVSTLTIQRTQQEDSAVYLCASSLVSDISTAFGYEQYFGPGTRLTVT.

The chain uses TRBV12-3 or TRBV12-4 and TRBJ2-2, with D hard to call. The V end was cut by 6 bases, the J end by 2 bases, with 13 bases between. This CDR3 has 15 amino acids. In DNA form, the CDR3 reads TGTGCCAGCAGCACGCCGGGCCCAAACACCGGGGAGCTGTTTTTT. Translating gives CASSTPGPNTGELFF.

This clonotype occurred a few times. The chain combines TRBV18 with TRBJ2-3, with D possibly being TRBD1 (6 bases). The germline CDR1 and CDR2 sequences are KGHSH and LQKENI. The CDR3 length is 15 residues. V lost 5 bases to trimming and J lost 0 bases, with 12 bases between them. Here the CDR3 DNA reads TGTGCCAGCTCAGTATCCAGGGGAAGCACAGATACGCAGTATTTT. Amino acids: CASSVSRGSTDTQYF.

This chain links TRBV13 with TRBJ2-5; TRBD2 aligns across 12 bases. The V and J ends lost 1 base and 1 base, in that order; junction bases with no gene match: 4. Germline V CDR1 and CDR2: PRHDT, FYEKMQ (reference sequence). The CDR3 spans 17 residues. CDR3 loop: CASSLVGLAGTQETQYF. CDR3 bases: TGTGCCAGCAGCTTAGTTGGACTAGCGGGGACCCAAGAGACCCAGTACTTC.

Concerning this clonotype: One junction end disagrees with the germline gene, perhaps due to a read error. V and J are TRBV5-1 and TRBJ1-1, with D unresolved. CDR3 length equals 14 residues. Germline V gene data show CDR1 as SGHRS and CDR2 as YFSETQ. The CDR3 nucleotides read TGTGCCAGCAGCTTAAATCCTATGAACACTGAAGCTTTCTTT. Translating gives CASSLNPMNTEAFF.

A remark on this clonotype: At one of its ends the junction is not consistent with the germline gene, which may arise from a read error. The genes are TRBV20-1 and TRBJ1-5; D is unresolved. The CDR3 consists of 15 residues. Germline V gene sequence: CDR1 DFQATT, CDR2 SNEGSKA (reference sequence). The CDR3 bases are TGCGGTGCTAGAGCGGGATTCGGGGAGGTTCAGCCCCAGCATTTT. As protein: CGARAGFGEVQPQHF.

The gene calls are TRBV12-3 or TRBV12-4 and TRBJ1-2, with 9 positions matching TRBD1. V dropped 5 bases and J dropped 4; count of bases not matched to a gene: 2. The CDR3 spans 13 residues. CDR3 DNA: TGTGCCAGCAGTACAGGGGGCATCTATGGCTACACCTTC. Translating gives CASSTGGIYGYTF.

Here the CDR3 DNA reads TGTGCCATGACGTCCGGGACTAGCGGGGGCTCGGGCCCCAATGAGCAGTTCTTC. Residues: CAMTSGTSGGSGPNEQFF. The chain links TRBV10-3 to TRBJ2-1; the match to TRBD2 covers 14 bases. This CDR3 spans 18 amino acids. Germline V CDR1 and CDR2: ENHRY, SYGVKD. V lost 9 bases and J lost 6; bases outside the gene matches: 16.

The chain employs TRBV5-1 and TRBJ2-5, with TRBD1 identical over 9 bases. CDR1 SGHRS and CDR2 YFSETQ come from the germline V gene. The CDR3 runs to 19 residues. V was clipped by 4 bases and J by 11 bases; unmatched bases: 27. CDR3 in amino acids: CASSHTERGQGSAGNEQYF. CDR3 nucleotides: TGCGCCAGCAGCCACACGGAAAGGGGACAGGGTTCGGCTGGGAATGAGCAGTACTTC.

This clonotype came up a few times. The chain links TRBV27 to TRBJ2-1; D ambiguous. V lost 3 bases to trimming and J lost 6 bases, with 9 bases between them. CDR3 length: 13 residues. CDR1 and CDR2 (germline): MNHEY, SMNVEV (reference sequence). CDR3 amino acids: CASSFLDGNEQFF. CDR3 DNA: TGTGCCAGCAGTTTCTTGGACGGCAATGAGCAGTTCTTC.

The chain recombines TRBV7-8 with TRBJ2-2; a weak D match, TRBD1 (5 bases). The CDR3 runs to 15 residues. Germline V gene lookup returns CDR1 SGHVS and CDR2 FQNEAQ. The V end lost 2 bases, the J end lost 3 bases, and 10 bases lay between the germline ends. The CDR3: CASSLIQGDTGELFF. CDR3 DNA: TGTGCCAGCAGCTTAATCCAGGGTGACACCGGGGAGCTGTTTTTT.

The V gene is TRBV7-3, the J gene TRBJ2-2, with a tentative D call TRBD2 (5 bases). Per the germline V gene, CDR1 is SGHTA and CDR2 is FQGTGA. This CDR3 region has 16 residues. The V end lost 5 bases, the J end lost 2 bases, and 15 bases lay between the germline ends. CDR3 amino acids: CASSPVSGSNTGELFF. In DNA, the CDR3 is TGTGCCAGCAGCCCCGTATCGGGGAGTAACACCGGGGAGCTGTTTTTT.